This T cell receptor (beta chain) was captured by sequencing in a study of blood T cell repertoires in COVID-19. Study in general: Samples of COVID-19 (acute and convalescent) were obtained from the United States, Italy and Spain. Sample material is recorded as cDNA or gDNA derived from T cells, B-cell-depleted T cells, or PBMCs.

Using immunoSEQ multiplex PCR, the repertoire was profiled, and TCRdb retains in-frame clones only, with some absent. The repertoire consists of roughly 320,000 clones, with 80% to 90% occurring once and the leading ten covering roughly 4.5%. Everyone who took part was roughly 18 to 89 years old, and they came from 24 US areas. Participant-reported clinical history was the basis for cohort assignment. The CDR3 is 15 residues long. V lost 3 bases to trimming and J lost 0 bases, with 9 bases between them. Per germline, CDR1 WNHNN and CDR2 SYGVQD (reference sequence). The V and J genes are TRBV10-1 and TRBJ2-1; D might be TRBD1 (6 bases). The sequence came from a man between 25 and 39 years old who had recovered from COVID-19. The sequencing input was PBMCs or T cells enriched from blood (not recorded which). The CDR3, as DNA: TGCGCCAGCAGTGAAGGGGGTTACTCCTACAATGAGCAGTTCTTC. Translated, it gives CASSEGGYSYNEQFF.